The text below deals with one TCR beta chain. Its specificity is unknown. Treatment here: roughly 10-day PBMC culture with coronavirus spike peptide pools or control peptides (ViraFEST assay). Each well received two million PBMCs, cultured with 8 to 10 IU/ml IL-2 and 8 to 10 ug/ml peptide pools. This specimen belongs to a study of vaccination and CD4 T cells after COVID-19. Study in general: Median time from second vaccine dose to sampling was 72 days (14 to 241).

An Oncomine TCR Beta short-read assay was used to sequence the DNA from cultured CD4+ T cells. TCRdb itself ran the PCR reads through MiXCR, one entry per CDR3 protein. In the table there are roughly 10,000 distinct CDR3 sequences, over 60% of which are singletons. V was cut by 1 base and J by 3 bases, with 13 bases left in between. Germline values: CDR1 SGHTA, CDR2 FQGNSA. The CDR3 covers 15 residues. Study-wide results and limits: Spike mono-reactive clones accounted for 304 of the 307 vaccine-specific clones found in convalescent patients.

The source material was CD4+ T cells from blood, cultured in vitro. The receptor was derived from a human donor who had recovered from COVID-19. The chain links TRBV7-2 to TRBJ2-7; D not resolved. CDR3 nucleotide sequence: TGTGCCAGCAGCTTAGGTAAAGCGAGGATCTACGAGCAGTACTTC. This sequence encodes CASSLGKARIYEQYF.